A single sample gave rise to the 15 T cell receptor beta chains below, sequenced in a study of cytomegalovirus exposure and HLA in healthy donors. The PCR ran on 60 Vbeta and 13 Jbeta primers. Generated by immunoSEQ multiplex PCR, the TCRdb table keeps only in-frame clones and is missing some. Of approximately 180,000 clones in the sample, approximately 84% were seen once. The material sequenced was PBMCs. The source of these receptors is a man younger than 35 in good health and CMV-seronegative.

CDR3 loop: CASSYRRQGAREQYF. DNA for the CDR3: TGTGCCAGCAGTTATCGTCGGCAGGGGGCCCGCGAGCAGTACTTC. J is TRBJ2-7 and V is TRBV6-6; TRBD1 matches at 8 bases. The V and J ends lost 3 bases and 6 bases, in that order; junction bases with no gene match: 10. Germline CDR1 is MNHNY and CDR2 is SVGAGI (reference sequence). The CDR3 covers 15 residues.

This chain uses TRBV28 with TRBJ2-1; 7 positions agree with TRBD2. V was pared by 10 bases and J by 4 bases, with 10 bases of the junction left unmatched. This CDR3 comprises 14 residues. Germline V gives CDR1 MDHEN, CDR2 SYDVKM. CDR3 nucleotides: TGTGCCACCTTAGACGGGACTAATTACAATGAGCAGTTCTTC. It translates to CATLDGTNYNEQFF.

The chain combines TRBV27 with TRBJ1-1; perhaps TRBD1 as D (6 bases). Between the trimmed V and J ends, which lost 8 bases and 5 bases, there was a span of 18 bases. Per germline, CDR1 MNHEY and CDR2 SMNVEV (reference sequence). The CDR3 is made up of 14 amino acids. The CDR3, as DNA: TGTGCCAGCCAGAAGGGGGGGATGAGGACTGAAGCTTTCTTT. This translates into CASQKGGMRTEAFF.

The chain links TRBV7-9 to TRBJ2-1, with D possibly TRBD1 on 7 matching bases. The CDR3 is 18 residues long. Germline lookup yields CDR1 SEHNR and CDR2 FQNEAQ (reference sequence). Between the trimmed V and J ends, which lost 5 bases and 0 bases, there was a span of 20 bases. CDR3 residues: CASSPIRGTVRSYNEQFF. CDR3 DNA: TGTGCCAGCAGCCCTATTCGGGGGACAGTCCGCTCCTACAATGAGCAGTTCTTC.

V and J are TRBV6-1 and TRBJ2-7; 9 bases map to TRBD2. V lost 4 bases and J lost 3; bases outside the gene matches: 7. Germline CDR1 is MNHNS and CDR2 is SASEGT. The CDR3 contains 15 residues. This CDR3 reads CASSGLGLASYEQYF. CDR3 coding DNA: TGTGCCAGCAGTGGACTTGGACTAGCGAGCTACGAGCAGTACTTC.

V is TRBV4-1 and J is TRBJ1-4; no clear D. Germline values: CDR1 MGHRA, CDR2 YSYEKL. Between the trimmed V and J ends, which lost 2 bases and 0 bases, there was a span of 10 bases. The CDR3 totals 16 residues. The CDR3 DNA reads TGCGCCAGCAGCCAAAACGGGGTTGCAACTAATGAAAAACTGTTTTTT. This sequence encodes CASSQNGVATNEKLFF.

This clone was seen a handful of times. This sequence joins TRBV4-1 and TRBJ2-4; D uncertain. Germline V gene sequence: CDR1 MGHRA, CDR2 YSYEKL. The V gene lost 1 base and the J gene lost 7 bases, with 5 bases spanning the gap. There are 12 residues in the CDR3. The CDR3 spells CASSQVGNIQYF. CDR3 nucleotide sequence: TGCGCCAGCAGCCAAGTGGGCAACATTCAGTACTTC.

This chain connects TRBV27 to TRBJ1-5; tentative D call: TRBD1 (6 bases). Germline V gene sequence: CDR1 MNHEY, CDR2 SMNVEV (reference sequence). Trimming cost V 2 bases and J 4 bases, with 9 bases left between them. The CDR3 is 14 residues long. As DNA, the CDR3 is TGTGCCAGCAGTTTAGGGGGCCAAAATCAGCCCCAGCATTTT. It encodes CASSLGGQNQPQHF.

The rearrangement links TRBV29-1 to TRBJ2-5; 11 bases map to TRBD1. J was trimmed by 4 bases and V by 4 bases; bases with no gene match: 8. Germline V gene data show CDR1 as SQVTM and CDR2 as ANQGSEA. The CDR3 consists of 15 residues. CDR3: CSVVPRTGGSETQYF. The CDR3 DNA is TGCAGCGTTGTCCCCCGGACAGGGGGCTCAGAGACCCAGTACTTC. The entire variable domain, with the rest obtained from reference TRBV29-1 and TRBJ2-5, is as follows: SAVISQKPSRDICQRGTSLTIQCQVDSQVTMMFWYRQQPGQSLTLIATANQGSEATYESGFVIDKFPISRPNLTFSTLTVSNMSPEDSSIYLCSVVPRTGGSETQYFGPGTRLLVL.

Here the CDR3 DNA reads TGTGCCAGCAGCTTAGCTCCGGGACAGGGGGTTTACGAGCAGTACTTC. It translates to CASSLAPGQGVYEQYF. The rearrangement joins TRBV11-2 to TRBJ2-7, with 11 bases lining up with TRBD1. Germline CDR1 and CDR2: SGHAT and FQNNGV. The ends lost 1 base at V and 4 bases at J; junction bases unmatched: 6. The CDR3 spans 16 residues.

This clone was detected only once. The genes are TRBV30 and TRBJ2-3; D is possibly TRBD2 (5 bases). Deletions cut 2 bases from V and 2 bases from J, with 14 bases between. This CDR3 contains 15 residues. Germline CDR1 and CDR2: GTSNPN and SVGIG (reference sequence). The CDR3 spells CAWSNWESPTDTQYF. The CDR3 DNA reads TGTGCCTGGAGTAATTGGGAGTCCCCCACAGATACGCAGTATTTT.

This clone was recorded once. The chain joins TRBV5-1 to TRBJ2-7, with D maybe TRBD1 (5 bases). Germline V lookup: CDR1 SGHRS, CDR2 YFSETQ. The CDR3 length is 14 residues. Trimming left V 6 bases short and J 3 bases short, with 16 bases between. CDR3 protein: CASTLTGADYEQYF. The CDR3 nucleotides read TGCGCCAGCACGTTAACAGGAGCCGACTACGAGCAGTACTTC.

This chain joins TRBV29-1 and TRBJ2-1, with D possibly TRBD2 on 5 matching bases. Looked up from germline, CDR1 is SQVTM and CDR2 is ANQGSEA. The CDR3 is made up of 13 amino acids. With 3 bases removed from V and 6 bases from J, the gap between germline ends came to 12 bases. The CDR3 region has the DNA TGCAGCGTTGAGTTCCTAGCAGCCAATGAGCAGTTCTTC. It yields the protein CSVEFLAANEQFF.

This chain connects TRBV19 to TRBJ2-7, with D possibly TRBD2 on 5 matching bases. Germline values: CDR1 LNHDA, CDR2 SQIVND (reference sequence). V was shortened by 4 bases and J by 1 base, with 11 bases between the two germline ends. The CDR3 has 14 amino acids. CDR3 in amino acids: CASSNPGKSYEQYF. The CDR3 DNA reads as TGTGCCAGTAGTAATCCGGGAAAATCCTACGAGCAGTACTTC.

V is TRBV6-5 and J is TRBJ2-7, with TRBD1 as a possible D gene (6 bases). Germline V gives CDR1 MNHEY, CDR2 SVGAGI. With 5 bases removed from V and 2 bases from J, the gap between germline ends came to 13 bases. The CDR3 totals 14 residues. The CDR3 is CASSHRDIAYEQYF. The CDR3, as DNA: TGTGCCAGCAGTCACCGGGACATAGCCTACGAGCAGTACTTC.